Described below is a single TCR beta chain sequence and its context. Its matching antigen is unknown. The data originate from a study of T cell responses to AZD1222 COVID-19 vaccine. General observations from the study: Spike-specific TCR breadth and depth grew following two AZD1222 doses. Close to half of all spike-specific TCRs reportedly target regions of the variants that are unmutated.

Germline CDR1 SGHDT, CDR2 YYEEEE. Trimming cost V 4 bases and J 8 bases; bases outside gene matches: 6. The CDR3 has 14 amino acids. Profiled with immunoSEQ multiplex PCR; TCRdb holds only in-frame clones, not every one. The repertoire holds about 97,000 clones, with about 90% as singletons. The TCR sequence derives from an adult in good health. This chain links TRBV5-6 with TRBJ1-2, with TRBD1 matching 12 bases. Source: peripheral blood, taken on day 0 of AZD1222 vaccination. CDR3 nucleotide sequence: TGTGCCAGCAGCCGCGGGACAGGGGGCTTGGGCTACACCTTC. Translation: CASSRGTGGLGYTF.